The clone carrying this TCR beta chain came up a few times. Its antigen is not known. The CDR3 spans 17 residues. V lost 0 bases to trimming and J lost 3 bases; unmatched junction nucleotides: 7. Germline-derived CDR1 and CDR2 are LNHNV and YYDKDF (reference sequence). These data originate in a study of blood T cells in healthy people across ages. Each donor was a healthy Caucasian individual from Russia, aged roughly 6 to 90. The study's findings and limits: Possibly, changes in expanded clonotypes were confounded because donor CMV status was unknown. Diversity estimates drawn from one million T cells were deemed underestimates.

Through a sample-barcoded 5' primer and a J-beta primer mix, a second PCR was run for roughly 7 to 12 cycles. TCRdb independently ran MiXCR on the 5' RACE reads; one entry per CDR3 protein. The profile shows roughly 800,000 distinct CDR3 sequences, around a quarter of them singletons. This same sample was also part of a study on T cells of mothers and their children. That publication notes: The entire RNA extract went into cDNA synthesis at 1.5 ug per 15 ul.

The rearrangement joins TRBV15 to TRBJ2-3, with 9 nucleotides matching TRBD2. The specimen sequenced was blood. The clonotype was recovered from a boy aged 5 to 17 in good health. The CDR3 spells CATSRDWASGKTDTQYF. CDR3 in DNA: TGTGCCACCAGCAGAGATTGGGCTAGCGGGAAGACAGATACGCAGTATTTT.